The 24 T cell receptor beta chains below were found in one sample sequenced in a study of CD8 T cells in Susac syndrome. Reverse transcription used about 0.45 to 1 ug RNA and random hexamers. TCRdb analysed the immunoSEQ multiplex PCR reads with MiXCR anew, one entry per CDR3 protein. The sample yields 110,000 to 150,000 distinct CDR3 sequences, nearly 97% seen once. Sequences were obtained from CD4+ T cells from PBMCs. All receptors come from a human donor with Susac syndrome.

This chain links TRBV20-1 with TRBJ2-1; D not certain. The CDR3 is 11 residues long. Looked up from germline, CDR1 is DFQATT and CDR2 is SNEGSKA (reference sequence). V lost 3 bases to trimming and J lost 7 bases, with 7 bases between them. The CDR3 protein is CSASPLNEQFF. The CDR3 bases are TGCAGTGCTAGCCCGTTGAATGAGCAGTTCTTC.

The gene calls are TRBV11-2 and TRBJ2-7; no reliable D call. CDR3 size: 11 residues. The ends were cut back, 3 bases at V and 3 bases at J, with 3 bases in the middle. CDR1 is SGHAT, CDR2 FQNNGV, per germline. The CDR3 reads CASSFFYEQYF. The DNA for the CDR3 is TGTGCCAGCAGCTTTTTCTACGAGCAGTACTTC.

The V and J genes are TRBV4-2 and TRBJ2-7, with D uncertain. Germline CDR1 LGHNA, CDR2 YNFKEQ. V shed 5 bases and J shed 7 bases, with 15 bases lying between them. The CDR3 runs to 13 residues. The DNA of the CDR3 is TGTGCCAGCAGCACTGGGTACGGTAGGGAGCAGTACTTC. Its translation is CASSTGYGREQYF.

The chain employs TRBV27 and TRBJ2-3, with 8 bases aligning to TRBD2. The length of the CDR3 is 16 residues. In germline, CDR1 is MNHEY, CDR2 SMNVEV (reference sequence). V lost 1 base, J lost 2 bases, and 5 bases stayed unmatched. The CDR3 coding sequence is TGTGCCAGCAGTTTATGGGCGGGAGGATACACAGATACGCAGTATTTT. Translated, it gives CASSLWAGGYTDTQYF.

This clonotype was recorded a few times. The chain employs TRBV29-1 and TRBJ2-7; D is possibly TRBD2 (5 bases). The CDR3 runs 12 residues. Trimming left V 4 bases short and J 5 bases short, with 12 bases between. Germline V CDR1 and CDR2: SQVTM, ANQGSEA. The CDR3 nucleotides read TGCAGCGTTGGTGCACCCGGGGACGAGCAGTACTTC. Encoded protein: CSVGAPGDEQYF.

The genes are TRBV9 and TRBJ2-2; D may be TRBD2 (7 bases). Germline values: CDR1 SGDLS, CDR2 YYNGEE. Trimming removed 3 bases from V and 4 bases from J, with 16 bases in between. The CDR3 contains 16 residues. The CDR3 DNA sequence: TGTGCCAGCAGCGCGAGGGCGGGGGCAACCACCGGGGAGCTGTTTTTT. Amino acids: CASSARAGATTGELFF. Using reference TRBV9 and TRBJ2-2 for the parts outside the CDR3, the full variable domain is DSGVTQTPKHLITATGQRVTLRCSPRSGDLSVYWYQQSLDQGLQFLIQYYNGEERAKGNILERFSAQQFPDLHSELNLSSLELGDSALYFCASSARAGATTGELFFGEGSRLTVL.

The V and J genes are TRBV12-3 or TRBV12-4 and TRBJ2-7; tentatively, D is TRBD1 or TRBD2 (5 bases each). This CDR3 has 11 amino acids. Between the trimmed V and J ends, which lost 5 bases and 7 bases, there was a span of 9 bases. CDR3 loop: CASSNWGEQYF. CDR3 bases: TGTGCCAGCAGTAACTGGGGGGAGCAGTACTTC.

The chain employs TRBV2 and TRBJ2-7, with D tentatively TRBD2 (5 bases). Germline CDR1 is SNHLY and CDR2 is FYNNEI. V gave up 7 bases and J gave up 1 base, with 14 bases separating them. The CDR3 loop spans 14 amino acids. Here the CDR3 reads CASTKSGVSYEQYF. The CDR3 region has the DNA TGTGCCAGCACCAAGTCCGGGGTATCCTACGAGCAGTACTTC.

The chain links TRBV23-1 to TRBJ1-1, with D perhaps matching TRBD1 (5 bases). TRBV23-1 is an ORF, with its function uncertain. This CDR3 spans 17 amino acids. The V end was cut by 6 bases, the J end by 0 bases, with 20 bases between. The CDR3 sequence is CASRRNLGVGLNTEAFF. CDR3 coding DNA: TGCGCCAGCAGACGAAATTTGGGGGTGGGCCTGAACACTGAAGCTTTCTTT.

The V and J genes are TRBV28 and TRBJ2-7; D gene unclear. Trimming took 3 bases from V and 6 from J, leaving 12 bases between them. Germline V CDR1 and CDR2: MDHEN, SYDVKM. CDR3 length equals 13 residues. CDR3 sequence: CASSLKQPPEQYF. The CDR3 DNA sequence: TGTGCCAGCAGTTTGAAACAGCCCCCCGAGCAGTACTTC.

The chain links TRBV6-2 or TRBV6-3 to TRBJ2-7; D gene unclear. CDR1 is MNHEY, CDR2 SVGEGT, per germline. Trimming removed 2 bases at V and 3 bases at J, with 11 bases between. CDR3 length equals 14 residues. The CDR3 protein is CASSYHKGFYEQYF. The CDR3 bases are TGTGCCAGCAGTTACCATAAGGGATTCTACGAGCAGTACTTC.

The chain is built from TRBV7-9 and TRBJ2-7, with 10 nucleotides matching TRBD1. This CDR3 contains 16 residues. J gave up 2 bases and V 4 bases, and 8 bases lay outside the gene matches. CDR1 SEHNR and CDR2 FQNEAQ come from the germline V gene (reference sequence). CDR3 coding DNA: TGTGCCAGCAGCTCGTATCGGACAGGGGGAACCTACGAGCAGTACTTC. Protein product: CASSSYRTGGTYEQYF.

V is TRBV27 and J is TRBJ2-7; TRBD2 matches 10 bases. With V trimmed by 6 bases and J by 4 bases, 3 bases remained unmatched. The CDR3 runs 13 residues. The germline V gene encodes CDR1 MNHEY and CDR2 SMNVEV (reference sequence). The CDR3 region is CASRGLADYEQYF. DNA of the CDR3: TGTGCCAGCAGAGGACTAGCGGATTACGAGCAGTACTTC.

The chain is built from TRBV27 and TRBJ1-1, with D possibly being TRBD1 (5 bases). CDR1 MNHEY and CDR2 SMNVEV come from the germline V gene (reference sequence). The CDR3 sequence is 14 residues long. The V gene lost 5 bases and the J gene lost 1 base, with 11 bases spanning the gap. This CDR3 reads CASSHSGGNTEAFF. CDR3 bases: TGTGCCAGCAGTCACTCGGGGGGGAACACTGAAGCTTTCTTT.

The count of this clonotype is one. The chain uses TRBV2 and TRBJ2-1; D tentatively fits TRBD1 or TRBD2 (6 bases each). Germline V gene lookup returns CDR1 SNHLY and CDR2 FYNNEI. Trimming cost V 8 bases and J 8 bases, with 22 bases left between them. The CDR3 covers 15 residues. CDR3 residues: CASHTPYGGTHEQFF. CDR3 in DNA: TGTGCCAGCCATACTCCTTACGGCGGGACACATGAGCAGTTCTTC.

The chain carries TRBV29-1 and TRBJ1-1; no definite D call. CDR1 and CDR2 (germline): SQVTM, ANQGSEA. V was clipped by 4 bases and J by 1 base, with 7 bases between them. This CDR3 region has 12 residues. In nucleotides, the CDR3 is TGCAGCGTTGGCTATGAGAACACTGAAGCTTTCTTT. As protein: CSVGYENTEAFF.

The chain joins TRBV2 to TRBJ2-7; 9 bases are a match to TRBD1. The CDR3 consists of 12 residues. The V gene's germline CDR1 is SNHLY and CDR2 FYNNEI. After removal of 6 bases from V and 6 bases from J, the junction contained 3 bases not matched to a gene. CDR3 region: CASRVQGAEQYF. CDR3 nucleotides: TGTGCCAGCAGGGTACAGGGGGCCGAGCAGTACTTC.

The gene calls are TRBV3-1 and TRBJ2-1, with D possibly TRBD2 on 6 matching bases. V lost 0 bases and J 12 bases, leaving 12 bases between the germline ends. The germline CDR1 and CDR2 sequences are LGHDT and YNNKEL (reference sequence). The CDR3 is made up of 13 amino acids. CDR3: CASSQDRGSGQFF. In DNA, the CDR3 is TGTGCCAGCAGCCAAGATCGGGGGTCAGGGCAGTTCTTC.

This clonotype appeared once. The chain uses TRBV2 and TRBJ1-3; D is perhaps TRBD1 (6 bases). CDR1 SNHLY and CDR2 FYNNEI come from the germline V gene. V was cut by 4 bases and J by 2 bases, with 9 bases left in between. CDR3 length equals 14 residues. The CDR3 protein is CASSGGTPGNTIYF. CDR3 DNA sequence: TGTGCCAGCAGTGGGGGGACACCTGGAAACACCATATATTTT.

The CDR3 sequence is CASSDGDDPTDTQYF. CDR3 in DNA: TGTGCCAGCAGTGACGGGGACGATCCCACAGATACGCAGTATTTT. The chain combines TRBV6-4 with TRBJ2-3; D tentatively fits TRBD1 or TRBD2 (5 bases each). There are 15 residues in the CDR3. The germline V gene has CDR1 MRHNA and CDR2 SNTAGT. V lost 2 bases and J lost 2, with 11 bases in between.

The chain uses TRBV24-1 and TRBJ2-1; the match to TRBD2 covers 15 bases. The CDR3 consists of 20 residues. CDR1 and CDR2 (germline): KGHDR, SFDVKD. The V gene end was trimmed by 4 bases and the J gene end by 0 bases; junction bases not matched to a gene: 9. CDR3 amino acids: CATSDRTSGRVGSSYNEQFF. In DNA form, the CDR3 reads TGTGCCACCAGTGACCGGACTAGCGGGAGGGTTGGGAGCTCCTACAATGAGCAGTTCTTC.

The chain joins TRBV4-2 to TRBJ2-3; TRBD2 is a possible D gene (5 bases). The CDR3 has 15 residues. Germline V CDR1 and CDR2: LGHNA, YNFKEQ. Trimming took 1 base from V and 0 from J, leaving 8 bases between them. CDR3 DNA sequence: TGTGCCAGCAGCCAAGCGGGGATTAGCACAGATACGCAGTATTTT. Protein product: CASSQAGISTDTQYF.

The genes are TRBV9 and TRBJ2-5; 12 nucleotides align to TRBD2. Losses at the gene ends were 7 bases for V and 2 bases for J; bases not matched to a gene: 6. The CDR3 is made up of 15 amino acids. Germline V lookup: CDR1 SGDLS, CDR2 YYNGEE. CDR3 coding DNA: TGTGCCAGCTCTTCTAGCGGGGGGGGACAAGAGACCCAGTACTTC. The encoded protein is CASSSSGGGQETQYF. The whole variable domain, filled in from reference TRBV9 and TRBJ2-5, reads DSGVTQTPKHLITATGQRVTLRCSPRSGDLSVYWYQQSLDQGLQFLIQYYNGEERAKGNILERFSAQQFPDLHSELNLSSLELGDSALYFCASSSSGGGQETQYFGPGTRLLVL.

The chain carries TRBV4-1 and TRBJ2-3; TRBD1 matches 9 bases. The ends lost 4 bases at V and 3 bases at J; junction bases unmatched: 5. Germline V gene data show CDR1 as MGHRA and CDR2 as YSYEKL. The length of the CDR3 is 15 residues. CDR3 in DNA: TGCGCCAGCAGCCTGGGACAGGGCGGAACAGATACGCAGTATTTT. This encodes CASSLGQGGTDTQYF.